This T cell receptor (beta chain) is from a study of shared clonotypes between healthy human individuals. Deletions cut 6 bases from V and 7 bases from J, with 16 bases between. This CDR3 has 13 residues. CDR1 is MNHEY, CDR2 SVGAGI, per germline. Sequenced by immunoSEQ multiplex PCR; TCRdb stores in-frame clones only, minus some. The table shows roughly 450,000 clones, with less than 85% occurring only once. This chain connects TRBV6-5 to TRBJ2-7; a weak D match, TRBD2 (6 bases). This receptor was identified in a woman aged 40 to 55 in good health. Some clones in this sample may be carry-over from other donors' samples. What was sequenced was PBMCs. CDR3 protein: CASSRRVAGEQYF. Here the CDR3 DNA reads TGTGCCAGCAGCCGCCGCGTGGCGGGGGAGCAGTACTTC.